The clone carrying this TCR beta chain has a handful of counts. Its antigen is currently unknown. V was pared by 3 bases and J by 4 bases, with 11 bases of the junction left unmatched. This CDR3 comprises 16 residues. Per germline, CDR1 MDHEN and CDR2 SYDVKM. The sample, approximately 11 milliliters of peripheral blood, was drawn from each donor. Each sample yielded at least 6 million isolated PBMCs. With a J-beta primer mix and a sample-barcoded 5' primer, a second PCR ran roughly 6 to 11 cycles. TCRdb itself ran the 5' RACE reads through MiXCR, one entry per CDR3 protein. This sample has around 1,000,000 distinct CDR3 sequences; almost 25% occur once, and the top ten carry approximately 0.7%. The data are from a study of blood T cells in healthy people across ages. Findings of the study overall: PBMC samples, being unsorted, prevented any conclusive comparison of naive and antigen-experienced cells.

The same specimen was also included in a second study, on T cells of mothers and their children. That study reports: Relative to unrelated pairs, biologically related mother-child dyads exhibited marginally greater, non-significant overlap.

This sequence originates from a girl aged 2 to 9 in good health. V and J are TRBV28 and TRBJ2-5; 7 bases are a match to TRBD2. The sample consisted of blood. In DNA, the CDR3 is TGTGCCAGCAGTTTTGAAGGACTAGGCGATGCAGAGACCCAGTACTTC. It yields the protein CASSFEGLGDAETQYF.